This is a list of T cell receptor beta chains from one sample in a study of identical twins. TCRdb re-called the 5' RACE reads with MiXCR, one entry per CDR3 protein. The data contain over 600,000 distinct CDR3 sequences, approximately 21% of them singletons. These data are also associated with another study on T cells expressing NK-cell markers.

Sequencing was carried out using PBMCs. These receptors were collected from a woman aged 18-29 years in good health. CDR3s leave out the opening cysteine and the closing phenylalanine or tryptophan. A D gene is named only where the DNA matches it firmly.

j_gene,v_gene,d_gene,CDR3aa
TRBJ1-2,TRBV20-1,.,SARESQSANYGYT
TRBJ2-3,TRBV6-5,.,ASSYGGALPPDTQY
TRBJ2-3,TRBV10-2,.,ASNGRLGTDTQY
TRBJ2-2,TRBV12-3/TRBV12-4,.,ASSLGVSVGELF
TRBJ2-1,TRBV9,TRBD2,ASSVDLAGAGEQF
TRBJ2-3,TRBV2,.,ASSVVVADTQY
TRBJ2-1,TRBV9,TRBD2,ASSVDLAGGREQF
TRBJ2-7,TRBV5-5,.,ASSFEGAGIYEQY
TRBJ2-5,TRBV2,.,ASSEALTGPYQETQY
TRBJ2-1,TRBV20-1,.,SASGRAESRSYNEQF
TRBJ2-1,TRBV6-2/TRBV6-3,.,ASTTGWIGEQF
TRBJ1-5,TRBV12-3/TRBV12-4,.,ASSSSQGGNQPQH
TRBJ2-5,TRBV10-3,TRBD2,AITGEREVPQY
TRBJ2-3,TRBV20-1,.,SANGGTSSTDTQY
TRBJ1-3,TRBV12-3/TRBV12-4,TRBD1,ASSLQAQGMGNTIY
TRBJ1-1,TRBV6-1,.,ASSLNSGDTEAF
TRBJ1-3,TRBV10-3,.,AISEISGNTIY
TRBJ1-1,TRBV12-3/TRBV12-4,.,ASSLSQKSAAAF
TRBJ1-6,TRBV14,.,ASSQVSGGNSPLH
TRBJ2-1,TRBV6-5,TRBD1,ASSYSFTGGYNEQF
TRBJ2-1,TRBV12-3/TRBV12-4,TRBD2,ASSLSGGVHNEQF
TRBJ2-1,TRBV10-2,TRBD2,ASSPSTSRIDEQF
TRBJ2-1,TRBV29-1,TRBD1,SAEDRGYNEQF
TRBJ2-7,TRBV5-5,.,ASRDGVLGYEQY
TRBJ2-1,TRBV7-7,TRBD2,ASSLRAGGRMHNEQF
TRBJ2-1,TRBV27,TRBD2,ASSLGTRWNEQF